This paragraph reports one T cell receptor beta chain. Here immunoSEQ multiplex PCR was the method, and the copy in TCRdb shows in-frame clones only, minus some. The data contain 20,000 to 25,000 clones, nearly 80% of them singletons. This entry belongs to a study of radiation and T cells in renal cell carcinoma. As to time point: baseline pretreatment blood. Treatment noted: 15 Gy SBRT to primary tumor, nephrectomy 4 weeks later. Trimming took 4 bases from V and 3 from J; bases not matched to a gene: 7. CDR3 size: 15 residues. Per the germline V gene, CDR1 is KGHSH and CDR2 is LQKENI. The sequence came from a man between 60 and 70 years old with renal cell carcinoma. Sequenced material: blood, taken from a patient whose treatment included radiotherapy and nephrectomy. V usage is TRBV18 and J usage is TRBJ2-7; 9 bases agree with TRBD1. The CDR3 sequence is CASSLTATGGYEQYF. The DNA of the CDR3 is TGTGCCAGCTCACTGACAGCGACAGGGGGCTACGAGCAGTACTTC.